This T cell receptor beta chain is from a study of blood T cell repertoires in COVID-19. At the level of the study: Material from acute and convalescent COVID-19 was sourced from the United States, Italy and Spain. PBMCs, B-cell-depleted T cells, or T cells were the source of the cDNA or gDNA that made up the material.

Per the authors' pipeline: Amplifying reference gene primers gave estimates of nucleated cell counts. Profiled with immunoSEQ multiplex PCR; TCRdb holds only in-frame clones, not every one. V, J and clone size are taken as reported in that table, and D and trimming were inferred from the DNA itself. Here the sample spans 85,000 to 95,000 clones, around 90% being singletons. The germline V and J ends were trimmed by 0 bases and 5 bases, with 8 bases remaining between them. The length of the CDR3 is 13 residues. Germline lookup yields CDR1 SGHKS and CDR2 YYEKEE (reference sequence). The chain employs TRBV5-5 and TRBJ1-2; tentative D call: TRBD1 (6 bases). This TCR was sampled from a woman aged 45-65 years in a cohort sampled during active COVID-19. Sample: peripheral blood. CDR3 region: CASSLGGQYGYTF. The CDR3 bases are TGTGCCAGCAGCTTGGGGGGGCAATATGGCTACACCTTC.